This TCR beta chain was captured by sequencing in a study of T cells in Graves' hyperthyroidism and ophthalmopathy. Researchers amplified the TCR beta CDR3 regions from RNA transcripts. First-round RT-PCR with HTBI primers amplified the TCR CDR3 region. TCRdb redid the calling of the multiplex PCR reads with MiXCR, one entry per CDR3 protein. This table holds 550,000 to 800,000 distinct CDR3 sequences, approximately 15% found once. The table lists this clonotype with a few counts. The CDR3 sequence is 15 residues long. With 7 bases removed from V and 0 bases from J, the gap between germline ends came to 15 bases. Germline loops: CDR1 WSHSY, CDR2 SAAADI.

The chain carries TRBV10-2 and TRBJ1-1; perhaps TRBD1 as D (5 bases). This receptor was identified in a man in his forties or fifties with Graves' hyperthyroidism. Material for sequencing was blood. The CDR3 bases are TGCGCCAGCAAAGGAGGGGAGGGGATGAACACTGAAGCTTTCTTT. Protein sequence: CASKGGEGMNTEAFF.